These T cell receptor beta chains were read from a single sample in a study of shared clonotypes between healthy human individuals. Profiled with immunoSEQ multiplex PCR; TCRdb holds only in-frame clones, not every one. Counted here are around 2,000,000 clones, about 95% occurring once; the ten biggest clones make up about 1.1%. The sequenced sample consisted of naive CD8+ T cells sorted from blood. Receptors were obtained from a man younger than 35 in good health. Both conserved end residues are part of each CDR3. A D gene is named only where the DNA matches it firmly. Part of the rows lack a size; the others show once, few, many or a class for expanded clones.

clone_size j_call v_call d_call cdr3_aa cdr3_nt
NA TRBJ1-1 TRBV27 NA CASSTIQGYEAFF TGTGCCAGCAGTACGATCCAGGGGTATGAAGCTTTCTTT
NA TRBJ2-7 TRBV27 TRBD2 CASRLAGGVYEQYF TGTGCCAGCAGATTGGCGGGAGGGGTATACGAGCAGTACTTC
NA TRBJ1-1 TRBV10-2 NA CASSERGAPTEAFF TGCGCCAGCAGTGAGCGGGGGGCTCCCACTGAAGCTTTCTTT
NA TRBJ2-2 TRBV11-2 TRBD1 CASNRGPGELFF TGTGCCAGCAACAGGGGTCCCGGGGAGCTGTTTTTT
NA TRBJ1-1 TRBV30 NA CAWSVLGEAFF TGTGCCTGGAGTGTACTGGGGGAAGCTTTCTTT
NA TRBJ2-2 TRBV5-6 NA CASNDGNTGELFF TGTGCCAGTAATGACGGGAACACCGGGGAGCTGTTTTTT
NA TRBJ1-4 TRBV29-1 NA CSVVQTSNEKLFF TGCAGCGTTGTGCAGACATCTAATGAAAAACTGTTTTTT
once TRBJ1-1 TRBV2 NA CASYQPGADTEAFF TGTGCCAGCTACCAACCAGGGGCGGACACTGAAGCTTTCTTT
NA TRBJ1-1 TRBV7-9 NA CASSPRGRFEGEAFF TGTGCCAGCAGCCCCCGAGGGAGGTTCGAGGGAGAAGCTTTCTTT
NA TRBJ2-1 TRBV5-5 TRBD1 CASSLERTGWNEQFF TGTGCCAGCAGCTTGGAACGGACAGGCTGGAATGAGCAGTTCTTC
NA TRBJ2-1 TRBV7-9 NA CASSHSDDFKLHNEQFF TGTGCCAGCAGCCACTCAGACGACTTCAAACTCCACAATGAGCAGTTCTTC
NA TRBJ1-3 TRBV10-2 NA CASSEYSSGNTIYF TGCGCCAGCAGTGAGTATTCATCCGGAAACACCATATATTTT
once TRBJ1-1 TRBV11-2 NA CASSRYREGLTEAFF TGTGCCAGCAGCCGCTACAGGGAGGGATTAACTGAAGCTTTCTTT
NA TRBJ1-4 TRBV25-1 NA CASRTVSNEKLFF TGTGCCAGCAGGACGGTTTCTAATGAAAAACTGTTTTTT
NA TRBJ2-6 TRBV7-9 NA CASSLPQSGANVLTF TGTGCCAGCAGCTTACCCCAATCTGGGGCCAACGTCCTGACTTTC
NA TRBJ2-7 TRBV2 TRBD1 CASSASGTGSYEQYF TGTGCCAGCAGTGCCTCCGGGACAGGCTCCTACGAGCAGTACTTC
NA TRBJ1-4 TRBV4-1 NA CASSQREGGKLFF TGCGCCAGCAGCCAGCGGGAGGGGGGAAAACTGTTTTTT
once TRBJ2-1 TRBV6-5 TRBD1 CASFPSTGVVNEQFF TGTGCCAGCTTCCCTTCGACAGGGGTAGTTAATGAGCAGTTCTTC
NA TRBJ1-6 TRBV7-2 TRBD1 CASSLEDRAFHSPLHF TGTGCCAGCAGCTTAGAAGACAGGGCATTCCATTCACCCCTCCACTTT
NA TRBJ1-1 TRBV5-1 NA CASSLHSPNTEAFF TGCGCCAGCAGCTTGCACAGTCCGAACACTGAAGCTTTCTTT
NA TRBJ2-5 TRBV5-4 NA CASSLGVARETQYF TGTGCCAGCAGCTTGGGCGTAGCCAGAGAGACCCAGTACTTC
once TRBJ2-2 TRBV29-1 NA CSVESGGGTGELFF TGCAGCGTTGAATCCGGAGGGGGTACCGGGGAGCTGTTTTTT
NA TRBJ2-1 TRBV10-3 NA CAIKGQDYNEQFF TGTGCCATCAAAGGGCAGGACTACAATGAGCAGTTCTTC
NA TRBJ2-7 TRBV7-9 TRBD1 CASSSTGTGAYEQYF TGTGCCAGCAGCTCTACCGGGACAGGGGCCTACGAGCAGTACTTC
NA TRBJ2-7 TRBV2 TRBD2 CASSERGLAGTSYEQYF TGTGCCAGCAGTGAGAGGGGGCTAGCGGGGACCTCCTACGAGCAGTACTTC
NA TRBJ1-2 TRBV7-9 NA CASSSLGGSGRYGYTF TGTGCCAGCAGCTCCTTAGGGGGTTCGGGAAGGTATGGCTACACCTTC
NA TRBJ2-7 TRBV28 NA CASSPLDVSYEQYF TGTGCCAGCAGCCCTTTGGACGTCTCCTACGAGCAGTACTTC
few TRBJ2-3 TRBV30 TRBD2 CAWSREGRLTDTQYF TGTGCCTGGAGTCGGGAGGGGCGCCTAACAGATACGCAGTATTTT
NA TRBJ2-5 TRBV7-6 TRBD1 CASSLLDRAGETQYF TGTGCCAGCAGCTTGTTGGACAGGGCCGGAGAGACCCAGTACTTC
NA TRBJ1-1 TRBV27 NA CASSSSYGGTEAFF TGTGCCAGCAGTTCCTCCTATGGGGGCACTGAAGCTTTCTTT
once TRBJ2-1 TRBV5-1 NA CASSPGTGNEQFF TGCGCCAGCAGCCCCGGGACCGGGAATGAGCAGTTCTTC
NA TRBJ2-7 TRBV9 NA CASSVGTSQEQYF TGTGCCAGCAGCGTAGGTACTTCGCAGGAGCAGTACTTC
NA TRBJ2-2 TRBV1 NA CTSSQWEGTVNTGELFF TGCACCAGCAGCCAGTGGGAGGGGACGGTAAACACCGGGGAGCTGTTTTTT
NA TRBJ1-1 TRBV7-8 NA CASSPMTAQLNTEAFF TGTGCCAGCAGCCCAATGACAGCCCAATTGAACACTGAAGCTTTCTTT
NA TRBJ2-3 TRBV27 TRBD2 CASSPLEAGEEGDTQYF TGTGCCAGCAGTCCTTTGGAAGCGGGGGAGGAAGGAGATACGCAGTATTTT
NA TRBJ2-7 TRBV7-9 NA CASSLAGTGRSYEQYF TGTGCCAGCAGCTTAGCGGGGACTGGGCGCTCCTACGAGCAGTACTTC
NA TRBJ2-7 TRBV6-1 TRBD1 CASSEWGQHYEQYF TGTGCTAGCAGTGAATGGGGACAGCACTACGAGCAGTACTTC
NA TRBJ2-7 TRBV4-3 TRBD2 CASSQAAAGGPYEQYF TGCGCCAGCAGCCAAGCAGCGGCGGGAGGGCCATACGAGCAGTACTTC
NA TRBJ1-1 TRBV2 TRBD1 CASSEGTGARTEAFF TGTGCCAGCAGTGAAGGGACAGGGGCGAGGACTGAAGCTTTCTTT
NA TRBJ2-3 TRBV15 TRBD2 CATSWGSLASGGTDTQYF TGTGCCACCAGCTGGGGATCCTTAGCTAGCGGAGGCACAGATACGCAGTATTTT
NA TRBJ1-6 TRBV19 NA CASSMASSPLHF TGTGCCAGTAGTATGGCAAGCTCACCCCTCCACTTT
NA TRBJ1-1 TRBV13 NA CASSAGRNTEAFF TGTGCCAGCAGCGCGGGACGGAACACTGAAGCTTTCTTT
NA TRBJ2-5 TRBV9 NA CASSVDGDRETQYF TGTGCCAGCAGCGTAGATGGAGACAGGGAGACCCAGTACTTC
NA TRBJ1-1 TRBV2 NA CASSEIGEMNTEAFF TGTGCCAGCAGTGAAATCGGAGAAATGAACACTGAAGCTTTCTTT
once TRBJ2-7 TRBV27 NA CASSFLGAYEQYF TGTGCCAGCAGTTTCCTAGGAGCCTACGAGCAGTACTTC
NA TRBJ1-1 TRBV2 NA CASSEGREAFF TGTGCCAGCAGTGAGGGGAGAGAAGCTTTCTTT
NA TRBJ2-2 TRBV4-1 TRBD2 CASSHSVAGDPTGELFF TGCGCCAGCAGCCATAGTGTAGCGGGAGATCCCACCGGGGAGCTGTTTTTT
NA TRBJ2-1 TRBV11-2 NA CASSGRDSEGNEQFF TGTGCCAGCAGCGGCAGGGATTCGGAAGGGAATGAGCAGTTCTTC
NA TRBJ1-4 TRBV27 NA CASSLSVNEKLFF TGTGCCAGCAGTTTATCCGTTAATGAAAAACTGTTTTTT
NA TRBJ2-2 TRBV13 NA CASSLGQNTGELFF TGTGCCAGCAGCTTAGGACAGAACACCGGGGAGCTGTTTTTT
NA TRBJ2-7 TRBV4-1 NA CASSQPLAAVGQYF TGCGCCAGCAGCCAGCCTTTAGCGGCCGTGGGGCAGTACTTC
NA TRBJ2-7 TRBV7-9 NA CASSPAKEAYEQYF TGTGCCAGCAGCCCAGCAAAGGAGGCCTACGAGCAGTACTTC
NA TRBJ2-7 TRBV19 TRBD1 CASSGAGGSYEQYF TGTGCCAGTAGTGGGGCAGGGGGCAGCTACGAGCAGTACTTC
NA TRBJ1-2 TRBV30 NA CAWSRVNYGYTF TGTGCCTGGAGTCGGGTGAATTATGGCTACACCTTC
NA TRBJ2-5 TRBV6-1 TRBD1 CASSRTGGWETQYF TGTGCCAGCAGTCGGACAGGGGGCTGGGAGACCCAGTACTTC
once TRBJ2-1 TRBV19 NA CASSIRAQTNEQFF TGTGCCAGTAGTATACGGGCCCAAACCAATGAGCAGTTCTTC
NA TRBJ2-3 TRBV19 TRBD2 CASSLAGGPDTQYF TGTGCCAGTAGTCTAGCGGGAGGGCCAGATACGCAGTATTTT
NA TRBJ2-7 TRBV7-2 NA CASSLGGPSYEQYF TGTGCCAGCAGCTTAGGGGGCCCCTCCTACGAGCAGTACTTC
NA TRBJ2-7 TRBV7-9 NA CASSWLGPGTYEQYF TGTGCCAGCAGCTGGCTGGGGCCGGGGACCTACGAGCAGTACTTC